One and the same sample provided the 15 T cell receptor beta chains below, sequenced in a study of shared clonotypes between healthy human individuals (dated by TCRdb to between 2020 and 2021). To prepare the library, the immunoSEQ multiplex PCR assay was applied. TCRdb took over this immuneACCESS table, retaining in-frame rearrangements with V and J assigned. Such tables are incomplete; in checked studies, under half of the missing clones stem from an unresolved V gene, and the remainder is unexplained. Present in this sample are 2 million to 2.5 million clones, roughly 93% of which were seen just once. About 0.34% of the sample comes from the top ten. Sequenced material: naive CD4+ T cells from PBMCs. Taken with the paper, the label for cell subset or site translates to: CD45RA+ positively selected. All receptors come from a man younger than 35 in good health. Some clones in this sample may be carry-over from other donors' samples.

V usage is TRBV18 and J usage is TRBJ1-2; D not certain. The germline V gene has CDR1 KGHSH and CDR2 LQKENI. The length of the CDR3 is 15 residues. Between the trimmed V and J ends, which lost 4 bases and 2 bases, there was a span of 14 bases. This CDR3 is CASSRGTLWNYGYTF. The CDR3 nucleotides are TGTGCCAGCTCACGAGGCACTCTCTGGAACTATGGCTACACCTTC.

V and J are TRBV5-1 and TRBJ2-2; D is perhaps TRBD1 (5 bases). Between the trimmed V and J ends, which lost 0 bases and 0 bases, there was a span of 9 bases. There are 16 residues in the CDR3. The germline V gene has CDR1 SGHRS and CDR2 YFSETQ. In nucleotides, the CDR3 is TGCGCCAGCAGCTTGGGCCCAGGGTCGAACACCGGGGAGCTGTTTTTT. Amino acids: CASSLGPGSNTGELFF.

CDR3 protein: CASSYVSGIEFF. The CDR3 DNA follows: TGTGCCAGCAGTTATGTTAGCGGGATAGAGTTCTTC. The chain couples TRBV6-6 to TRBJ2-1; 8 nucleotides line up with TRBD2. The CDR3 loop spans 12 amino acids. Germline V gives CDR1 MNHNY, CDR2 SVGAGI (reference sequence). J gave up 14 bases and V 3 bases, and 6 bases lay outside the gene matches.

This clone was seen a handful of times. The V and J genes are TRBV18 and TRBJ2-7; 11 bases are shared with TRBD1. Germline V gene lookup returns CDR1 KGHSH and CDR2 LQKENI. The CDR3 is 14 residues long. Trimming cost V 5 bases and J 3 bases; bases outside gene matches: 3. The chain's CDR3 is CASSSGQGVYEQYF. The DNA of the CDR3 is TGTGCCAGCTCATCGGGACAGGGGGTCTACGAGCAGTACTTC.

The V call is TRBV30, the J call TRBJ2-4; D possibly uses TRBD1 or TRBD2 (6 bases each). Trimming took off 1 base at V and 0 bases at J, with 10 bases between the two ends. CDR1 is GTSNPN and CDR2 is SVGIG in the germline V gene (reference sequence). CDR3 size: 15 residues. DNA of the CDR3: TGTGCCTGGAGTGAGGGGGGAGTAGCCAAAAACATTCAGTACTTC. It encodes CAWSEGGVAKNIQYF.

CDR3 protein: CASRRGQLMGNTEAFF. CDR3 in DNA: TGTGCCAGCCGCCGGGGACAGCTCATGGGCAACACTGAAGCTTTCTTT. The rearrangement joins TRBV27 to TRBJ1-1; 7 nucleotides align to TRBD1. The V gene's germline CDR1 is MNHEY and CDR2 SMNVEV (reference sequence). This CDR3 spans 16 amino acids. V shed 8 bases and J 2 bases; nucleotides not matched to a gene: 14.

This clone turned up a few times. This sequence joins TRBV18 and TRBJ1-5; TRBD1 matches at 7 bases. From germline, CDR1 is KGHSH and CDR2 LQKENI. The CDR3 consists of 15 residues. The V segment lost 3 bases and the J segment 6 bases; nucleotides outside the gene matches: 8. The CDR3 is CASSPTRQGLQPQHF. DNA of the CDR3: TGTGCCAGCTCACCGACGCGACAGGGCCTTCAGCCCCAGCATTTT.

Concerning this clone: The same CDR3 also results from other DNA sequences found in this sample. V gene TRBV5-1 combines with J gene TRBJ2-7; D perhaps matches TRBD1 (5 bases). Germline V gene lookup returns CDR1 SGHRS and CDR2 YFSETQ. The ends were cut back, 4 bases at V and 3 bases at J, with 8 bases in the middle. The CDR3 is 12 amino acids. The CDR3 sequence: CASSPGHYEQYF. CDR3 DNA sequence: TGCGCCAGCAGCCCAGGACACTACGAGCAGTACTTC.

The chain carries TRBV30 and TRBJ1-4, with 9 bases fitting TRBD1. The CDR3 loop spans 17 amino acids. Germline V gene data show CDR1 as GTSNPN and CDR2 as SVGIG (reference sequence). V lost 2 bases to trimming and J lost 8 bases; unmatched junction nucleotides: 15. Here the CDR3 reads CAWSPEPGQGGREKLFF. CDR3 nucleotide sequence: TGTGCCTGGAGTCCCGAGCCGGGACAGGGAGGACGGGAAAAACTGTTTTTT.

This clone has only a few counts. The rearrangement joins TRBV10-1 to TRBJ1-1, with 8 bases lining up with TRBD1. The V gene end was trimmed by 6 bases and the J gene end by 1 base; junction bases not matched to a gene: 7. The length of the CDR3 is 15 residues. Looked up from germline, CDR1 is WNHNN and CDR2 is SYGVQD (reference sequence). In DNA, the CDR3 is TGCGCCAGCAGGGTTCAGGGGGCGACGAACACTGAAGCTTTCTTT. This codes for CASRVQGATNTEAFF.

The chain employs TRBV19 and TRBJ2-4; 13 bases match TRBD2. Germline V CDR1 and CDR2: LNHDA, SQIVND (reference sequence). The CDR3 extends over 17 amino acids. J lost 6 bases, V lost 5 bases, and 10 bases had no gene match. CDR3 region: CASSPGTGLAGRNIQYF. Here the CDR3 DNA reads TGTGCCAGTAGTCCAGGGACGGGACTAGCGGGAAGAAACATTCAGTACTTC.

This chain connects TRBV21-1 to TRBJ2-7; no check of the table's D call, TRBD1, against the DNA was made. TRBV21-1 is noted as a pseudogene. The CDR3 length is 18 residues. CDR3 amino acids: CASSKFLGQKRVGCEQYF. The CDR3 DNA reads TGTGCCAGCAGCAAATTTCTGGGACAGAAACGGGTGGGCTGCGAGCAGTACTTC.

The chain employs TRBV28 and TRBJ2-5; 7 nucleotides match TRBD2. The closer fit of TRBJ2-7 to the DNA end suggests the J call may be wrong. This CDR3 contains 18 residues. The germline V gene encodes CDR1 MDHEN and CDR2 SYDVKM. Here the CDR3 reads CASSLRSPSGGFSYEQYF. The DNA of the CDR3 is TGTGCCAGCAGTTTAAGGTCCCCTAGCGGTGGTTTCTCCTACGAGCAGTACTTC.

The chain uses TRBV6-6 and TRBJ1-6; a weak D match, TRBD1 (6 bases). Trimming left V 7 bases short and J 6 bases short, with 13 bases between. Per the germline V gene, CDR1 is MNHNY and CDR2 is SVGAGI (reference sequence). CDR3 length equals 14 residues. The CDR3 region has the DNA TGTGCCAGCACCCCCACGGGGGCTAATTCACCCCTCCACTTT. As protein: CASTPTGANSPLHF.

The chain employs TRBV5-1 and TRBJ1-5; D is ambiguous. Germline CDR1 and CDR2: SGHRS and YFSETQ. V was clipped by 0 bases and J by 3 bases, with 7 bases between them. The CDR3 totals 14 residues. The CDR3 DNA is TGCGCCAGCAGCTTGGGATTTTACAATCAGCCCCAGCATTTT. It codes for CASSLGFYNQPQHF. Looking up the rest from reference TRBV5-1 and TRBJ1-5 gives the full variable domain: KAGVTQTPRYLIKTRGQQVTLSCSPISGHRSVSWYQQTPGQGLQFLFEYFSETQRNKGNFPGRFSGRQFSNSRSEMNVSTLELGDSALYLCASSLGFYNQPQHFGDGTRLSIL.